The present T cell receptor beta chain was sequenced within a study of T cell responses to AZD1222 COVID-19 vaccine. Notes on the study in general: Vaccination with two AZD1222 doses was followed by a rise in Spike-specific TCR breadth and depth. Donors were chiefly white British, with a greater number of females, and clonal diversity was perhaps underestimated.

Germline V lookup: CDR1 SGHNT, CDR2 YYREEE (reference sequence). The CDR3 contains 13 residues. V lost 7 bases and J lost 2, with 12 bases in between. Profiled with immunoSEQ multiplex PCR; TCRdb holds only in-frame clones, not every one. The table includes 70,000 or so clones, around four fifths detected once. In this sample, this clone is medium-sized. Its cognate antigen is unknown. The sample in question was peripheral blood, obtained 28 days after the second AZD1222 dose. The receptor was isolated from an adult who received the AZD1222 COVID-19 vaccine. The chain has TRBV5-4 and TRBJ1-1; no definite D call. The CDR3 sequence is CASGSPVNTEAFF. For the CDR3, the DNA is TGTGCCAGCGGTTCACCGGTAAACACTGAAGCTTTCTTT.